This is a list of T cell receptor beta chains from one sample in a study of blood T cell repertoires in COVID-19. TCRdb keeps only in-frame clones here, not all; method: immunoSEQ multiplex PCR. The sample holds 310,000 or so clones, 88% seen once. Sequenced: peripheral blood. The source is a woman in her forties or fifties with active or convalescent COVID-19. The CDR3 runs from the conserved cysteine through the conserved F or W. D genes are given only for firm matches. Size is stated for part of the rows, as once, few or many counts, or as a class when the clone is expanded.

d_call,j_call,clone_size,v_call,cdr3_nt,cdr3_aa
-,TRBJ2-7,few,TRBV18,TGTGCCAGCTCCGAGAGTTTAAGTTTCTACGAGCAGTACTTC,CASSESLSFYEQYF
TRBD2,TRBJ2-1,once,TRBV3-1/TRBV3-2,TGTGCCAGCAGCCAAGCTCGGACTAGCGGGGGGGCTCGCGAGCAGTTCTTC,CASSQARTSGGAREQFF
TRBD1,TRBJ1-1,-,TRBV7-6,TGTGCCAGCAGCTTAGAGGGACAGGGGGCGCGAACTGAAGCTTTCTTT,CASSLEGQGARTEAFF
-,TRBJ1-3,-,TRBV9,TGTGCCAGCAGCGTCACCCCATGGAGGGCTGGAAACACCATATATTTT,CASSVTPWRAGNTIYF
TRBD1,TRBJ2-1,-,TRBV30,TGTGCCTGGGAGGACGGGACAGGGTCCTACAATGAGCAGTTCTTC,CAWEDGTGSYNEQFF
-,TRBJ1-1,-,TRBV29-1,TGCAGCGTGAACCGGGGGGACACTGAAGCTTTCTTT,CSVNRGDTEAFF
TRBD1,TRBJ2-5,-,TRBV11-3,TGTGCCAGCAGCAGTCGGACAGGGAATTCGGAGACCCAGTACTTC,CASSSRTGNSETQYF
TRBD2,TRBJ2-2,-,TRBV2,TGTGCCAGCAGGTTGGGACTAGCGGGCACCGGGGAGCTGTTTTTT,CASRLGLAGTGELFF
TRBD1,TRBJ2-2,once,TRBV6-5,TGTGCCAGCAGACCCTCGGGACAGTTAACCGGGGAGCTGTTTTTT,CASRPSGQLTGELFF
-,TRBJ1-2,-,TRBV28,TGTGCCAGCAGTTTCCCTAGGTCCTATGGCTACACCTTC,CASSFPRSYGYTF
-,TRBJ2-7,-,TRBV10-3,TGTGCCATCAGTGAGGAGGGGACTTACTACGAGCAGTACTTC,CAISEEGTYYEQYF
TRBD1,TRBJ1-5,-,TRBV7-2,TGTGCCAGCAGCTCACAGACAGGGCCTAATCAGCCCCAGCATTTT,CASSSQTGPNQPQHF
TRBD1,TRBJ2-3,-,TRBV5-1,TGCGCCAGCAGCTTGACACAGGGGCAAGGGAGCACAGATACGCAGTATTTT,CASSLTQGQGSTDTQYF
-,TRBJ1-2,-,TRBV21-1,TGTGCCAGCACCCCCAGGGGACAGGGTCCCTTCCTTAACTATGGCTACACCTTC,CASTPRGQGPFLNYGYTF
-,TRBJ2-7,-,TRBV28,TGTGCCAGCAGTGAGACGGGGAGCTCCTACGAGCAGTACTTC,CASSETGSSYEQYF
TRBD1,TRBJ1-2,few,TRBV5-1,TGCGCCAGCAGCTGGCAGGGGGACGAGGGCTACACCTTC,CASSWQGDEGYTF
-,TRBJ2-3,-,TRBV7-2,TGTGCCAGCAGAAAAGCGGGTGCAAGCGGGACAGATACGCAGTATTTT,CASRKAGASGTDTQYF
-,TRBJ2-1,once,TRBV7-2,TGTGCCAGCAGCTCTAGGGGGAGGGCCAATGAGCAGTTCTTC,CASSSRGRANEQFF